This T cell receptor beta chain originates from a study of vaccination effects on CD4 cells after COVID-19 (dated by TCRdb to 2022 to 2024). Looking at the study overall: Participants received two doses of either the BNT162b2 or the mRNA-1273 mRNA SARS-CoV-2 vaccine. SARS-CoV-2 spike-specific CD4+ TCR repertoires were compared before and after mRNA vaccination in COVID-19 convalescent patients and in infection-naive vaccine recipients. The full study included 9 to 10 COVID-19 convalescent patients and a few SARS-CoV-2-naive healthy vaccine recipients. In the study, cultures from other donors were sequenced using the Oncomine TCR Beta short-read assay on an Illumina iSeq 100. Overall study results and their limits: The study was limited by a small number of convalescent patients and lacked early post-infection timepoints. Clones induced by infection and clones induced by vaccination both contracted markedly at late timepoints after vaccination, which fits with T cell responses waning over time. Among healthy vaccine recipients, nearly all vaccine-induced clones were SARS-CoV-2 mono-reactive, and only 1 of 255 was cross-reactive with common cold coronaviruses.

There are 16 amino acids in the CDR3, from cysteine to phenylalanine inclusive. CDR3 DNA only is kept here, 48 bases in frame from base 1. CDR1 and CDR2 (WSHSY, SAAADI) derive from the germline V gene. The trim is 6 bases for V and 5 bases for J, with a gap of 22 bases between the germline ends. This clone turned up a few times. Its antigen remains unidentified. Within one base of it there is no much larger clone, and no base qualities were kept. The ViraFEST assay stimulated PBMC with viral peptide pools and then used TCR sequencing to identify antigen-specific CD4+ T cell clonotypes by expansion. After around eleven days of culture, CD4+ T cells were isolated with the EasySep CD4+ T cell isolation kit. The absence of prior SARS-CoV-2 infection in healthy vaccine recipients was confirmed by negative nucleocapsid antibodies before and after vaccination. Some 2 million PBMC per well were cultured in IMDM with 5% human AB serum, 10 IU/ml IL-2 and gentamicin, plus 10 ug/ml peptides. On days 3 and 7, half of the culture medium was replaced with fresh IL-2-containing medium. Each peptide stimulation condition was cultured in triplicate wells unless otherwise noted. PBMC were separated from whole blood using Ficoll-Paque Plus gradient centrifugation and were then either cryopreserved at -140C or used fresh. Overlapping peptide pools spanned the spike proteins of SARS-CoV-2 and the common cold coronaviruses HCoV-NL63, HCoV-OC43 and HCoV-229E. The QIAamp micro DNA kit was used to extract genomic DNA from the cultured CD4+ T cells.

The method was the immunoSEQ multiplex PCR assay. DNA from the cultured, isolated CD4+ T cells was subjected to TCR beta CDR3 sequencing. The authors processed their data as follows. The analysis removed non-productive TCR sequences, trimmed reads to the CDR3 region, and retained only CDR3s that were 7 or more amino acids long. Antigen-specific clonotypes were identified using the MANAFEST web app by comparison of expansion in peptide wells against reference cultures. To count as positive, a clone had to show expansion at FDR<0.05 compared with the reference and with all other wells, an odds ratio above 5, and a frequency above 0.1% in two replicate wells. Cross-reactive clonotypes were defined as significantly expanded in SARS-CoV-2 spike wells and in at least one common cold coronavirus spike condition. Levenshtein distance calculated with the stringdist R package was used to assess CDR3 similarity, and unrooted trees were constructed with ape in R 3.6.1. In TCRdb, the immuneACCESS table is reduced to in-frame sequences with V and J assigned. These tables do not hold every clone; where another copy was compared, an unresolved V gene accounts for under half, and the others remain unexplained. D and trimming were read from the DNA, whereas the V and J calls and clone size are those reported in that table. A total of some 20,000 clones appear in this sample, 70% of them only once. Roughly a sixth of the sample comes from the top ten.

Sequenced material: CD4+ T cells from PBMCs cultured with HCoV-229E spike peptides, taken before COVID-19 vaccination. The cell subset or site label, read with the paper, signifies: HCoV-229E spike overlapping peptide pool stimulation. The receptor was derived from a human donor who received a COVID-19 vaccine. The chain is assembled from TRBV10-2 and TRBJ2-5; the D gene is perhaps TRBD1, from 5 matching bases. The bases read TGCGCCAGCAGGGGATCTAGGGGCAGGGAAATTGAGACCCAGTACTTC. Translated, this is CASRGSRGREIETQYF.